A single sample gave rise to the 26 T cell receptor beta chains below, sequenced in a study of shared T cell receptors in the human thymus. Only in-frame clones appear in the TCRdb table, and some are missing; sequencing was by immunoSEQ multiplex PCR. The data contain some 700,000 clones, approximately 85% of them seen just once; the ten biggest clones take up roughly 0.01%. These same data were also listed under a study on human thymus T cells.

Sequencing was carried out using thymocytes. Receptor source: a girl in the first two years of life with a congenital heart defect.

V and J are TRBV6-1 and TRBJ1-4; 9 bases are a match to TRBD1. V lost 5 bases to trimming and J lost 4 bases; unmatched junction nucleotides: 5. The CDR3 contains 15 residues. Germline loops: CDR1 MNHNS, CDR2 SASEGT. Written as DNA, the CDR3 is TGTGCCAGCAGTATCGACAGGGGGGGTAATGAAAAACTGTTTTTT. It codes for CASSIDRGGNEKLFF.

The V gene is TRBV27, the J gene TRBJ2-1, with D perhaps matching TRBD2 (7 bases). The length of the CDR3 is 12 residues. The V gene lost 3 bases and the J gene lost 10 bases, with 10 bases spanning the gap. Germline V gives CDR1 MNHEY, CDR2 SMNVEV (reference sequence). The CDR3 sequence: CASSFGGGEQFF. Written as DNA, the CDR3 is TGTGCCAGCAGTTTCGGCGGGGGCGAGCAGTTCTTC.

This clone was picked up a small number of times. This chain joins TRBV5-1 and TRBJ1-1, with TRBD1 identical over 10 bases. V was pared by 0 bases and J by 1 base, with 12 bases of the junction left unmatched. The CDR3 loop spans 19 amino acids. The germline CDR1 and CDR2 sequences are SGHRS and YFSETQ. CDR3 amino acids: CASSLADRGLPTPNTEAFF. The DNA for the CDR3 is TGCGCCAGCAGCTTGGCCGACAGGGGGCTACCTACCCCGAACACTGAAGCTTTCTTT.

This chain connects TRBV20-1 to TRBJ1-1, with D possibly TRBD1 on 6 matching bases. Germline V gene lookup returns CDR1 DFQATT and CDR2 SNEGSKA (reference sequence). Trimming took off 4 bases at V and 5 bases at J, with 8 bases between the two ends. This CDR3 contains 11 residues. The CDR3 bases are TGCAGTGCTAACGACAGGACTGAAGCTTTCTTT. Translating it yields CSANDRTEAFF.

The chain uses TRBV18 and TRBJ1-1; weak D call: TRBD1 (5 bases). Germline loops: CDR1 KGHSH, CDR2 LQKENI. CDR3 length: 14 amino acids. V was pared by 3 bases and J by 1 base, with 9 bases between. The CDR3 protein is CASSPGRQNTEAFF. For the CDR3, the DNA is TGTGCCAGCTCACCGGGGCGGCAGAACACTGAAGCTTTCTTT.

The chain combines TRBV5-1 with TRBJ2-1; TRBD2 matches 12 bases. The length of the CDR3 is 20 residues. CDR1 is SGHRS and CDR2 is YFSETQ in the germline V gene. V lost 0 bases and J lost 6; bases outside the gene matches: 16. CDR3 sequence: CASSLAHPLAGGKKGNEQFF. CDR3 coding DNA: TGCGCCAGCAGCTTGGCCCACCCTCTAGCGGGGGGGAAGAAGGGCAATGAGCAGTTCTTC.

The CDR3 region is CASSEPNRDSRPNYGYTF. The CDR3 nucleotides read TGTGCCAGCAGTGAACCCAACCGGGACAGCCGACCTAACTATGGCTACACCTTC. This chain links TRBV6-1 with TRBJ1-2, with TRBD1 matching over 7 bases. The CDR3 has 18 residues. With V trimmed by 2 bases and J by 0 bases, 12 bases remained unmatched. Per germline, CDR1 MNHNS and CDR2 SASEGT.

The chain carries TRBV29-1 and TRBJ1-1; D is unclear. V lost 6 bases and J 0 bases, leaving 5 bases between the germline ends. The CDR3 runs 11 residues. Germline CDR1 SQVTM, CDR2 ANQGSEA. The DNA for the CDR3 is TGCAGCGTACTGCTGAACACTGAAGCTTTCTTT. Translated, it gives CSVLLNTEAFF.

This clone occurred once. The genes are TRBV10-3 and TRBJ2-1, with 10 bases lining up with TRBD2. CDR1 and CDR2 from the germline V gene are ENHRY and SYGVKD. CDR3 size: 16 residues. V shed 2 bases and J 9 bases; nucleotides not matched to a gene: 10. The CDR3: CAISEGKRGGLGEQFF. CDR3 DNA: TGTGCCATCAGTGAGGGTAAGCGGGGGGGCCTCGGTGAGCAGTTCTTC.

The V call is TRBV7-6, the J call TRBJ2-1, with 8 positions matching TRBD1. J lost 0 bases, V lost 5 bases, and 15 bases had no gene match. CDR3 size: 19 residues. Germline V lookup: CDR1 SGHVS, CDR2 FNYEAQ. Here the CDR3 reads CASSPRLKGQGSSYNEQFF. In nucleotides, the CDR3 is TGTGCCAGCAGCCCGAGATTAAAAGGACAGGGAAGCTCCTACAATGAGCAGTTCTTC.

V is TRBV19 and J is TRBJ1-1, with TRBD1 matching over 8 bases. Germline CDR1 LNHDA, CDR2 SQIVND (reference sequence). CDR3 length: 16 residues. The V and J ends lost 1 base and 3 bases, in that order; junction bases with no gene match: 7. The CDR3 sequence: CASSIGAGGYDTEAFF. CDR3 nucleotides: TGTGCCAGTAGTATAGGGGCAGGGGGCTATGACACTGAAGCTTTCTTT.

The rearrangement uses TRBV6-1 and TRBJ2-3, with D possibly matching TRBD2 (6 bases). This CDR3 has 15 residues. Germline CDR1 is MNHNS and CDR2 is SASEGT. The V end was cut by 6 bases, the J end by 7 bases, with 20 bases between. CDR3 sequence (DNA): TGTGCCAGCAGCCTTGGGAGGTTCCAACTAAATACGCAGTATTTT. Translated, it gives CASSLGRFQLNTQYF.

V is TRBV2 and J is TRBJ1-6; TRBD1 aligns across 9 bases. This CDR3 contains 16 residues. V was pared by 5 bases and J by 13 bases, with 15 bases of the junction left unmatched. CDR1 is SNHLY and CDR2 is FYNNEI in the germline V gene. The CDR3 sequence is CASSYRDRVIPAPLHF. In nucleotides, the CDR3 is TGTGCCAGCAGTTACCGGGACAGGGTGATCCCCGCGCCCCTCCACTTT. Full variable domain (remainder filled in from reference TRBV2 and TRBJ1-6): EPEVTQTPSHQVTQMGQEVILRCVPISNHLYFYWYRQILGQKVEFLVSFYNNEISEKSEIFDDQFSVERPDGSNFTLKIRSTKLEDSAMYFCASSYRDRVIPAPLHFGNGTRLTVT.

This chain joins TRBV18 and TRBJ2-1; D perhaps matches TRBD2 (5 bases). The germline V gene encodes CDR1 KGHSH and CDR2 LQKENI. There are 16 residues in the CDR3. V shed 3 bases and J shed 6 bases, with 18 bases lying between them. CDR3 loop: CASSPEQRRAVNEQFF. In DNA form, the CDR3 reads TGTGCCAGCTCACCCGAACAGCGGAGAGCGGTCAATGAGCAGTTCTTC.

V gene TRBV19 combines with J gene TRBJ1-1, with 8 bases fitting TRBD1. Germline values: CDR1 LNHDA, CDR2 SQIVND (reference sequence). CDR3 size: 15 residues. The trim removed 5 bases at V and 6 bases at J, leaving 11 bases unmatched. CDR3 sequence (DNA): TGTGCCAGTAGTCGATCAGACAGGGGAGTTGCTGAAGCTTTCTTT. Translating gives CASSRSDRGVAEAFF.

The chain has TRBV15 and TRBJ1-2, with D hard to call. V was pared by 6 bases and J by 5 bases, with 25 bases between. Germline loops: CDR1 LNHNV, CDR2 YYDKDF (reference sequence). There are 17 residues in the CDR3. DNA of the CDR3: TGTGCCACCAGGGCTCCGGTCTTACGGGGAGGGAATTATGGCTACACCTTC. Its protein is CATRAPVLRGGNYGYTF.

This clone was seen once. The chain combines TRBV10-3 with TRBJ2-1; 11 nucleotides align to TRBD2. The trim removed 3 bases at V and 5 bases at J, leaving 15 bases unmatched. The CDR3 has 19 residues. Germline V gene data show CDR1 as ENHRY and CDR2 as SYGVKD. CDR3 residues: CAISDLRVTSGALNNEQFF. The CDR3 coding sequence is TGTGCCATCAGTGATTTGCGCGTGACTAGCGGGGCGCTAAACAATGAGCAGTTCTTC.

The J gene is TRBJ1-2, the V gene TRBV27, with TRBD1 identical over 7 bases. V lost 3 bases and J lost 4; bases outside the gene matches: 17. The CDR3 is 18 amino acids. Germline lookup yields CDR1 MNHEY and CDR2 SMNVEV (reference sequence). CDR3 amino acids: CASSFTRQGPTRIYGYTF. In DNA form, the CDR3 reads TGTGCCAGCAGTTTTACCCGACAGGGACCCACTCGGATCTATGGCTACACCTTC.

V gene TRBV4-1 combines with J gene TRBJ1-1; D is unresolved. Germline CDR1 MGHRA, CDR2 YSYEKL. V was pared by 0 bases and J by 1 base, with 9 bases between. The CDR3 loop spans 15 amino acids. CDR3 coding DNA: TGCGCCAGCAGCCAAGATATCGGGAGGAACACTGAAGCTTTCTTT. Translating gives CASSQDIGRNTEAFF.

The CDR3 coding sequence is TGTGCCAGCAGTTACCGGCTGGGCGATACGCAGTATTTT. Protein: CASSYRLGDTQYF. The chain employs TRBV6-5 and TRBJ2-3; D not certain. The ends were cut back, 2 bases at V and 6 bases at J, with 9 bases in the middle. The CDR3 is made up of 13 amino acids. Germline V CDR1 and CDR2: MNHEY, SVGAGI.

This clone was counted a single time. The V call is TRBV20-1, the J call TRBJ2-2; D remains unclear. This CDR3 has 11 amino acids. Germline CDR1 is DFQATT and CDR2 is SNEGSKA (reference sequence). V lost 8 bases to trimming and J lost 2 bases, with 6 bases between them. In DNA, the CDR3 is TGCAGTACTACTAACACCGGGGAGCTGTTTTTT. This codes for CSTTNTGELFF.

The CDR3 sequence: CASAGQAMNTEAFF. The DNA of the CDR3 is TGTGCCAGCGCAGGACAGGCCATGAACACTGAAGCTTTCTTT. This chain uses TRBV6-1 with TRBJ1-1, with 7 bases aligning to TRBD1. The CDR3 runs to 14 residues. The germline CDR1 and CDR2 sequences are MNHNS and SASEGT. Trimming took 8 bases from V and 0 from J; bases not matched to a gene: 6.

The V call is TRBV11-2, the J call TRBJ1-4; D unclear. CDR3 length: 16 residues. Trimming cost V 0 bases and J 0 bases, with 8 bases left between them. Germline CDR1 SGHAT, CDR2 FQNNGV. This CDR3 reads CASSLDLAATNEKLFF. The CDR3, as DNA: TGTGCCAGCAGCTTAGATCTGGCAGCAACTAATGAAAAACTGTTTTTT.

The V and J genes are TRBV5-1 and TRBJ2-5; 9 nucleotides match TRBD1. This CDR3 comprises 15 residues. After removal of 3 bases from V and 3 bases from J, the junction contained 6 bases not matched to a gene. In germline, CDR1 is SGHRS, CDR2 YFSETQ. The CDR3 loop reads CASSSPDRGEETQYF. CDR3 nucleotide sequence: TGCGCCAGCAGCTCCCCAGACAGGGGGGAAGAGACCCAGTACTTC.

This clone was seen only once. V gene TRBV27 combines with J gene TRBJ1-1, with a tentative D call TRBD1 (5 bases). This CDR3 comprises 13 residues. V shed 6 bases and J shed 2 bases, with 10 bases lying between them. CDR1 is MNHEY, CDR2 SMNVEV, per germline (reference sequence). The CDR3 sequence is CASRLTVNTEAFF. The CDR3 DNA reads TGTGCCAGCAGGCTGACAGTAAACACTGAAGCTTTCTTT.

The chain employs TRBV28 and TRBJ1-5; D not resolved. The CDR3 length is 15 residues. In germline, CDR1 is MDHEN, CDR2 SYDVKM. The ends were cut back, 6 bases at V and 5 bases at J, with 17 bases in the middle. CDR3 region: CASSLHGVTDQPQHF. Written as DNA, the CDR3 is TGTGCCAGCAGCCTCCACGGGGTGACCGATCAGCCCCAGCATTTT. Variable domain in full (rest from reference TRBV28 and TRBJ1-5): DVKVTQSSRYLVKRTGEKVFLECVQDMDHENMFWYRQDPGLGLRLIYFSYDVKMKEKGDIPEGYSVSREKKERFSLILESASTNQTSMYLCASSLHGVTDQPQHFGDGTRLSIL.